This T cell receptor beta chain was captured by sequencing in a study of blood T cell repertoires in COVID-19. Study-level background: The analysed material was cDNA or gDNA that came from T cells, B-cell-depleted T cells, or PBMCs.

CDR3 size: 15 residues. The germline gives CDR1 SGHRS, CDR2 YFSETQ. The germline V and J ends were trimmed by 2 bases and 9 bases, with 18 bases remaining between them. Sequencing used immunoSEQ multiplex PCR; TCRdb keeps in-frame clones, though not all of them. Of around 100,000 clones listed, approximately 81% are singletons. This chain uses TRBV5-1 with TRBJ2-1; maybe TRBD1 (5 bases). The sequenced material came from peripheral blood. This clonotype was sampled from a human donor in a cohort sampled during active COVID-19. The CDR3 nucleotides are TGCGCCAGCAGCTTACTGACAGACCTCACAAGTGAGCAGTTCTTC. This codes for CASSLLTDLTSEQFF. Based on the CDR3 plus reference TRBV5-1 and TRBJ2-1, the full variable domain is KAGVTQTPRYLIKTRGQQVTLSCSPISGHRSVSWYQQTPGQGLQFLFEYFSETQRNKGNFPGRFSGRQFSNSRSEMNVSTLELGDSALYLCASSLLTDLTSEQFFGPGTRLTVL.